This T cell receptor beta chain was identified in a study of OX40 agonist ivuxolimab in advanced cancers. Broader study findings: In the 0.1-3.0 mg/kg groups, partial responders showed among the lowest expansion. At 0.1 to 3.0 mg/kg and by week 6, CD4+ and CD8+ T cells in the blood had expanded clonally. Certain nonresponding patients likewise had low normalized T-cell clonal expansion.

Sequenced by immunoSEQ multiplex PCR; TCRdb stores in-frame clones only, minus some. The table records roughly 56,000 clones, more than 75% of them present only once. Notes on this clone: The antigen is unknown.

V was trimmed by 3 bases and J by 3 bases, leaving 12 bases between them. CDR1 is MDHEN, CDR2 SYDVKM, per germline. CDR3 size: 14 residues. This TCR was recovered from an adult with an advanced solid tumor such as melanoma, head and neck, liver or kidney cancer. Sequences were derived from CD4+ or CD8+ T cells sorted from blood, sampled in a trial of the OX40 agonist ivuxolimab. The V gene is TRBV28, the J gene TRBJ2-7; D remains ambiguous. The CDR3: CASSFSQRIYEQYF. In nucleotides, the CDR3 is TGTGCCAGCAGTTTCAGCCAGCGTATCTACGAGCAGTACTTC.